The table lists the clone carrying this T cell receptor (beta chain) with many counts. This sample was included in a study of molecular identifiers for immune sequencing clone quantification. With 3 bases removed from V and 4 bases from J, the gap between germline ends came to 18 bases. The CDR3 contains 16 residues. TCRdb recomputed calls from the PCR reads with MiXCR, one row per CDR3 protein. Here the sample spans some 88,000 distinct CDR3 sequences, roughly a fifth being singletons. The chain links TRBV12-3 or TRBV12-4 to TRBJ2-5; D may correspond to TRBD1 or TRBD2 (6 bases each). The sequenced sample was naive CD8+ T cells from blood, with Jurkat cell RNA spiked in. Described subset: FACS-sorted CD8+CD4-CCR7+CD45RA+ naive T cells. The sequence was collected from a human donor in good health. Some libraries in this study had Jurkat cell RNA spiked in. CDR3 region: CASSFTGPGAPETQYF. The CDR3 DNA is TGTGCCAGCAGTTTTACCGGACCGGGGGCTCCAGAGACCCAGTACTTC.